This is a list of T cell receptor beta chains from one sample in a study of T-cell reconstitution after alpha-beta-depleted transplantation in children. TCRdb reprocessed the PCR reads with MiXCR, giving one entry per CDR3 protein. The sample contains about 270,000 distinct CDR3 sequences, more than 9% of which appear only once. Sequences were derived from PBMCs from the stem cell graft donor, sampled from the stem cell graft. The receptors stem from a human donor who donated a stem cell graft to a child with SCID. The CDR3 runs from the conserved cysteine through the conserved F or W. The D gene is left open where the match is weak. The size field is filled for only some rows; it gives once, few, many or a size class.

CDR3 DNA: TGTGCCAGCTCGCATTCTGACAACAGCTATGGCTACACCTTC
CDR3 protein: CASSHSDNSYGYTF
J gene: TRBJ1-2
clone size: -
V gene: TRBV18
D gene: -

CDR3 DNA: TGTGCCAGCAGCGTAGCGGGATACACAGATACGCAGTATTTT
CDR3 protein: CASSVAGYTDTQYF
J gene: TRBJ2-3
clone size: -
V gene: TRBV9
D gene: -

CDR3 DNA: TGTGCCAGCAGCCCCGAGGACTCTGGGGCCAACGTCCTGACTTTC
CDR3 protein: CASSPEDSGANVLTF
J gene: TRBJ2-6
clone size: few
V gene: TRBV3-1
D gene: -

CDR3 DNA: TGCGCCAGCAGCCGCGAGTTGAGCTCCTACAATGAGCAGTTCTTC
CDR3 protein: CASSRELSSYNEQFF
J gene: TRBJ2-1
clone size: -
V gene: TRBV5-1
D gene: -

CDR3 DNA: TGTGCCAGCAGCCTAGGGACAATTAATCAGCCCCAGCATTTT
CDR3 protein: CASSLGTINQPQHF
J gene: TRBJ1-5
clone size: -
V gene: TRBV6-2/TRBV6-3
D gene: -

CDR3 DNA: TGTGCCAGCAGCCAAGACAGTATTAACTATGGCTACACCTTC
CDR3 protein: CASSQDSINYGYTF
J gene: TRBJ1-2
clone size: few
V gene: TRBV3-1
D gene: -

CDR3 DNA: TGCGCCAGCAGCTTGGTCTCCAGCCTGGAGCAGTACTTC
CDR3 protein: CASSLVSSLEQYF
J gene: TRBJ2-7
clone size: -
V gene: TRBV5-1
D gene: -

CDR3 DNA: TGTGCCAGCAGCGTAGGGGGGGTTTATGGCTACACCTTC
CDR3 protein: CASSVGGVYGYTF
J gene: TRBJ1-2
clone size: -
V gene: TRBV9
D gene: -

CDR3 DNA: TGTGCCACCCCCTTAGTGGGGGGGAGCACAGATACGCAGTATTTT
CDR3 protein: CATPLVGGSTDTQYF
J gene: TRBJ2-3
clone size: few
V gene: TRBV2
D gene: TRBD2

CDR3 DNA: TGTGCCACCAGTGGACTAGCGGGCACCGGGGAGCTGTTTTTT
CDR3 protein: CATSGLAGTGELFF
J gene: TRBJ2-2
clone size: many
V gene: TRBV24-1
D gene: TRBD2

CDR3 DNA: TGCGCCAGCAGCGCGACAGATACGCAGTATTTT
CDR3 protein: CASSATDTQYF
J gene: TRBJ2-3
clone size: few
V gene: TRBV4-1
D gene: -

CDR3 DNA: TGCAGTGCGCAGACCGCCGGGGAGCTGTTTTTT
CDR3 protein: CSAQTAGELFF
J gene: TRBJ2-2
clone size: -
V gene: TRBV20-1
D gene: -

CDR3 DNA: TGTGCCAGCAGCCCGAGGGGACTAGCAGAGTACTACGAGCAGTACTTC
CDR3 protein: CASSPRGLAEYYEQYF
J gene: TRBJ2-7
clone size: -
V gene: TRBV11-2
D gene: TRBD2

CDR3 DNA: TGCGCCAGCAGCCAAGAGGTGGACAACTATGGCTACACCTTC
CDR3 protein: CASSQEVDNYGYTF
J gene: TRBJ1-2
clone size: few
V gene: TRBV4-1
D gene: -

CDR3 DNA: TGTGCCAGCAGCACCCTCGGGGGGGCTGAAGATACGCAGTATTTT
CDR3 protein: CASSTLGGAEDTQYF
J gene: TRBJ2-3
clone size: few
V gene: TRBV3-1
D gene: TRBD2

CDR3 DNA: TGTGCCAGCAACATCGGGGACACCGGGGAGCTGTTTTTT
CDR3 protein: CASNIGDTGELFF
J gene: TRBJ2-2
clone size: -
V gene: TRBV12-3/TRBV12-4
D gene: -

CDR3 DNA: TGCGCCAGCAGCCATTGGGTGGGTGACAGGGTTGCTACGTTTTTT
CDR3 protein: CASSHWVGDRVATFF
J gene: TRBJ2-3
clone size: few
V gene: TRBV4-1
D gene: TRBD1

CDR3 DNA: TGCAGTGCTCATGGGTTGCTGCGGGGGGGTCAAGATACGCAGTATTTT
CDR3 protein: CSAHGLLRGGQDTQYF
J gene: TRBJ2-3
clone size: -
V gene: TRBV20-1
D gene: TRBD2

CDR3 DNA: TGCAGTGCTAGACCCACTTCGCGGGGGGAGGGTTATGAGCAGTTCTTC
CDR3 protein: CSARPTSRGEGYEQFF
J gene: TRBJ2-1
clone size: many
V gene: TRBV20-1
D gene: TRBD2

CDR3 DNA: TGTGCCAGCAGCGGGACTAGCGTTACGTACGAGCAGTACTTC
CDR3 protein: CASSGTSVTYEQYF
J gene: TRBJ2-7
clone size: many
V gene: TRBV12-3/TRBV12-4
D gene: TRBD2

CDR3 DNA: TGTGCCAGCAGCGTAGCTACAGGGGCCACCGGGGAGCTGTTTTTT
CDR3 protein: CASSVATGATGELFF
J gene: TRBJ2-2
clone size: -
V gene: TRBV9
D gene: TRBD1

CDR3 DNA: TGTGCCAGCACCCCTTACAAGACAGGGAGGACCTACGAGCAGTACTTC
CDR3 protein: CASTPYKTGRTYEQYF
J gene: TRBJ2-7
clone size: few
V gene: TRBV6-5
D gene: -

CDR3 DNA: TGTGCCAGTAGCGGCCTCCGACAGGGGCAGTTCTTC
CDR3 protein: CASSGLRQGQFF
J gene: TRBJ2-1
clone size: few
V gene: TRBV19
D gene: TRBD1

CDR3 DNA: TGTGCCATCAGTGAGGATGAGGGCAGGGGGGACTACGAGCAGTACTTC
CDR3 protein: CAISEDEGRGDYEQYF
J gene: TRBJ2-7
clone size: -
V gene: TRBV10-3
D gene: -

CDR3 DNA: TGTGCCACCCCCCTGAGGACTAGCGTGTCGAGCTCCTACAATGAGCAGTTCTTC
CDR3 protein: CATPLRTSVSSSYNEQFF
J gene: TRBJ2-1
clone size: few
V gene: TRBV24-1
D gene: TRBD2

CDR3 DNA: TGCAGTGCTAACGCAGGGGGAAGCAATCAGCCCCAGCATTTT
CDR3 protein: CSANAGGSNQPQHF
J gene: TRBJ1-5
clone size: many
V gene: TRBV20-1
D gene: TRBD1

CDR3 DNA: TGTGCCAGCACTGAGACAGGTCAACTACGTGAGCAGTACTTC
CDR3 protein: CASTETGQLREQYF
J gene: TRBJ2-7
clone size: many
V gene: TRBV6-1
D gene: -

CDR3 DNA: TGTGCCATCAGTTCAGATTGGACAGATACGCAGTATTTT
CDR3 protein: CAISSDWTDTQYF
J gene: TRBJ2-3
clone size: once
V gene: TRBV10-3
D gene: -

CDR3 DNA: TGTGCCAGCAGCCACTTTTCCACAGGGGGCGCGAACACCGGGGAGCTGTTTTTT
CDR3 protein: CASSHFSTGGANTGELFF
J gene: TRBJ2-2
clone size: few
V gene: TRBV3-1
D gene: TRBD1

CDR3 DNA: TGTGTCAGCAGTCTCCCGGACAGGGGGTATAGCGGGGAGCTGTTTTTT
CDR3 protein: CVSSLPDRGYSGELFF
J gene: TRBJ2-2
clone size: -
V gene: TRBV12-3/TRBV12-4
D gene: TRBD1